The next 22 T cell receptor beta chains were all read from a single sample in a study of control samples from healthy donors and cancer patients. The data were produced by immunoSEQ multiplex PCR, yet TCRdb's version contains in-frame clones alone and is incomplete. In the table there are around 130,000 clones, nearly 90% of which are singletons. Sequencing was carried out using blood. Receptors originate from a man aged 50 to 59 in good health.

The chain carries TRBV5-5 and TRBJ2-5; the D gene is possibly TRBD2 (5 bases). Looked up from germline, CDR1 is SGHKS and CDR2 is YYEKEE (reference sequence). This CDR3 comprises 13 residues. Trimming pared 2 bases from V and 5 bases from J, leaving 10 bases between. DNA of the CDR3: TGTGCCAGCAGCTTCGGGGTTGCGGAGACCCAGTACTTC. The encoded protein is CASSFGVAETQYF.

CDR3 amino acids: CASSIPGDRRRSHGYTF. CDR3 nucleotide sequence: TGTGCCAGTAGTATTCCCGGGGACAGGAGGAGGTCACATGGCTACACCTTC. The V and J genes are TRBV19 and TRBJ1-2; 8 bases align to TRBD1. Germline V lookup: CDR1 LNHDA, CDR2 SQIVND (reference sequence). The CDR3 is made up of 17 amino acids. Trimming cost V 3 bases and J 6 bases; bases outside gene matches: 15.

The chain couples TRBV6-5 to TRBJ2-1; 7 positions agree with TRBD2. V dropped 10 bases and J dropped 0; count of bases not matched to a gene: 6. There are 14 residues in the CDR3. CDR1 MNHEY and CDR2 SVGAGI come from the germline V gene. This chain's CDR3 is CATSGLVSYNEQFF. The CDR3 bases are TGTGCCACCTCTGGACTAGTCTCCTACAATGAGCAGTTCTTC.

This chain uses TRBV20-1 with TRBJ1-3, with no clear D. CDR1 is DFQATT, CDR2 SNEGSKA, per germline (reference sequence). V was clipped by 3 bases and J by 0 bases, with 12 bases between them. CDR3 length: 15 amino acids. CDR3 loop: CSASRQTSSGNTIYF. CDR3 bases: TGCAGTGCTAGTCGGCAGACCAGCTCTGGAAACACCATATATTTT.

This sequence joins TRBV5-1 and TRBJ1-6; 11 bases map to TRBD1. The J segment lost 2 bases and the V segment lost 3 bases, leaving 4 bases of the junction unmatched. The length of the CDR3 is 17 residues. CDR1 is SGHRS, CDR2 YFSETQ, per germline. DNA of the CDR3: TGCGCCAGCAGCTGGGGACAGGGGGGCGCCTATAATTCACCCCTCCACTTT. Translation gives CASSWGQGGAYNSPLHF.

V is TRBV6-5 and J is TRBJ1-1; a possible D gene is TRBD1 (5 bases). V was cut by 4 bases and J by 4 bases, with 13 bases left in between. CDR1 and CDR2 (germline): MNHEY, SVGAGI. This CDR3 region has 14 residues. CDR3 in amino acids: CASSSQGEITEAFF. The CDR3, as DNA: TGTGCCAGCAGTTCTCAGGGTGAGATCACTGAAGCTTTCTTT.

This chain connects TRBV28 to TRBJ2-7; 8 nucleotides agree with TRBD1. CDR1 is MDHEN, CDR2 SYDVKM, per germline. With 3 bases clipped from V and 6 bases from J, the junction kept 10 bases outside the gene matches. This CDR3 is built from 15 residues. The CDR3 spells CASSFRTGPWGEQYF. The CDR3, as DNA: TGTGCCAGCAGTTTCCGGACAGGGCCATGGGGCGAGCAGTACTTC.

This clone was observed a few times. In DNA, the CDR3 is TGTGCCAGCAGCACTTGGGCTGACAAAGGAAACACCATATATTTT. Encoded protein: CASSTWADKGNTIYF. This chain connects TRBV13 to TRBJ1-3; D unclear. V lost 5 bases and J lost 4, with 15 bases in between. There are 15 residues in the CDR3. Germline lookup yields CDR1 PRHDT and CDR2 FYEKMQ (reference sequence). The whole variable domain, filled in from reference TRBV13 and TRBJ1-3, reads AAGVIQSPRHLIKEKRETATLKCYPIPRHDTVYWYQQGPGQDPQFLISFYEKMQSDKGSIPDRFSAQQFSDYHSELNMSSLELGDSALYFCASSTWADKGNTIYFGEGSWLTVV.

This chain uses TRBV11-3 with TRBJ1-3; no reliable D call. Trimming stripped 0 bases from V and 1 base from J, with 7 bases between. From germline, CDR1 is SGHNT and CDR2 YENEEA. The CDR3 spans 15 residues. CDR3 amino acids: CASSLDGLSGNTIYF. The CDR3 DNA reads TGTGCCAGCAGCTTAGATGGACTTTCTGGAAACACCATATATTTT.

V usage is TRBV2 and J usage is TRBJ2-1; 7 nucleotides line up with TRBD1. In germline, CDR1 is SNHLY, CDR2 FYNNEI. V lost 6 bases to trimming and J lost 5 bases; unmatched junction nucleotides: 7. CDR3 size: 14 residues. The CDR3 sequence is CASSRRDRDNEQFF. CDR3 in DNA: TGTGCCAGCAGCCGACGAGACAGGGACAATGAGCAGTTCTTC. Supplemented by reference TRBV2 and TRBJ2-1, the full variable domain reads EPEVTQTPSHQVTQMGQEVILRCVPISNHLYFYWYRQILGQKVEFLVSFYNNEISEKSEIFDDQFSVERPDGSNFTLKIRSTKLEDSAMYFCASSRRDRDNEQFFGPGTRLTVL.

The genes are TRBV6-5 and TRBJ1-1, with TRBD1 matching over 8 bases. Germline assignment: CDR1 MNHEY and CDR2 SVGAGI. CDR3 size: 13 residues. V dropped 6 bases and J dropped 7; count of bases not matched to a gene: 7. The CDR3, as DNA: TGTGCCAGCAGGCAGGGGGCGCGAGGTGAAGCTTTCTTT. Amino acids: CASRQGARGEAFF.

The chain employs TRBV5-1 and TRBJ1-4, with TRBD1 matching 9 bases. From germline, CDR1 is SGHRS and CDR2 YFSETQ. Trimming took 6 bases from V and 1 from J; bases not matched to a gene: 13. The CDR3 covers 18 residues. As DNA, the CDR3 is TGCGCCAGCATCCAGGGACAGGGTAGATCGGGAACTAATGAAAAACTGTTTTTT. The encoded protein is CASIQGQGRSGTNEKLFF.

This sequence joins TRBV30 and TRBJ2-7; 9 bases fit TRBD2. Germline V CDR1 and CDR2: GTSNPN, SVGIG (reference sequence). This CDR3 comprises 15 residues. After removal of 1 base from V and 2 bases from J, the junction contained 6 bases not matched to a gene. The CDR3 DNA is TGTGCCTGGAGTGCACGGACTAGCGCTCCCTACGAGCAGTACTTC. Protein product: CAWSARTSAPYEQYF.

V gene TRBV28 combines with J gene TRBJ2-3; 11 bases align to TRBD2. Germline loops: CDR1 MDHEN, CDR2 SYDVKM. Trimming at V came to 2 bases and at J to 10 bases, leaving 8 bases not matched to a gene. The length of the CDR3 is 15 residues. The DNA of the CDR3 is TGTGCCAGCAGTTTAACTAGCGGGGGAGGTTCTGCGCAGTATTTT. Its protein product is CASSLTSGGGSAQYF.

V gene TRBV15 combines with J gene TRBJ1-3, with 9 bases identical to TRBD1. The CDR3 is 19 residues long. Looked up from germline, CDR1 is LNHNV and CDR2 is YYDKDF (reference sequence). J gave up 3 bases and V 4 bases, and 16 bases lay outside the gene matches. The CDR3 here is CATSTMLRDREGRGNTIYF. CDR3 DNA sequence: TGTGCCACCAGCACCATGCTCCGGGACAGGGAAGGTCGTGGAAACACCATATATTTT.

The rearrangement links TRBV4-1 to TRBJ1-4; no clear D. The CDR3 runs to 15 residues. Between the trimmed V and J ends, which lost 0 bases and 5 bases, there was a span of 10 bases. Germline V gene lookup returns CDR1 MGHRA and CDR2 YSYEKL. In nucleotides, the CDR3 is TGCGCCAGCAGCCAAGAAGCCCAGGAAAATGAAAAACTGTTTTTT. Its protein is CASSQEAQENEKLFF.

The CDR3 sequence: CASSATGLNTEAFF. The CDR3 region has the DNA TGTGCCAGCTCGGCGACAGGGTTGAACACTGAAGCTTTCTTT. The rearrangement uses TRBV18 and TRBJ1-1, with 7 bases aligning to TRBD1. This CDR3 is built from 14 residues. Germline assignment: CDR1 KGHSH and CDR2 LQKENI. V shed 6 bases and J 0 bases; nucleotides not matched to a gene: 4.

The rearrangement uses TRBV4-1 and TRBJ1-2, with unresolved D. CDR3 size: 14 residues. The V gene's germline CDR1 is MGHRA and CDR2 YSYEKL. V lost 0 bases, J lost 4 bases, and 9 bases lay in between. CDR3 region: CASSQESQIYGYTF. The CDR3, as DNA: TGCGCCAGCAGCCAAGAGTCACAGATCTATGGCTACACCTTC.

The V call is TRBV7-2, the J call TRBJ1-4; the match to TRBD1 covers 8 bases. With V trimmed by 5 bases and J by 13 bases, 9 bases remained unmatched. CDR1 is SGHTA, CDR2 FQGNSA, per germline. The CDR3 loop spans 13 amino acids. CDR3 sequence (DNA): TGTGCCAGCAGCGCAGGACAGGGTCAGGCACTGTTTTTT. Amino acid sequence: CASSAGQGQALFF.

The chain recombines TRBV3-1 (or the pseudogene TRBV3-2) with TRBJ2-2, with 12 bases aligning to TRBD1. The CDR3 length is 17 residues. Trimming took 8 bases from V and 6 from J; bases not matched to a gene: 13. The germline V gene has CDR1 LGHDT and CDR2 YNNKEL (reference sequence). The CDR3 DNA is TGTGCCAGCTACTCCCCTCCGGGACAGGGGGCTTCCGGGGAGCTGTTTTTT. Amino acids: CASYSPPGQGASGELFF.

The chain carries TRBV7-7 and TRBJ2-5; 7 positions match TRBD2. The CDR3 is 15 amino acids. Trimming at V came to 1 base and at J to 1 base, leaving 3 bases not matched to a gene. CDR1 and CDR2 from the germline V gene are SSHAT and FNYEAQ (reference sequence). CDR3 region: CASSLVPGGQETQYF. The CDR3 region has the DNA TGTGCCAGCAGCTTAGTCCCGGGGGGCCAAGAGACCCAGTACTTC.

The genes are TRBV6-5 and TRBJ2-3; D not certain. The CDR3 extends over 11 amino acids. Germline-derived CDR1 and CDR2 are MNHEY and SVGAGI. V was cut by 5 bases and J by 8 bases, with 8 bases left in between. The CDR3 reads CASSTAGTQYF. CDR3 sequence (DNA): TGTGCCAGCAGTACTGCCGGTACGCAGTATTTT.